This TCR beta chain is drawn from a study of shared clonotypes between healthy human individuals. General study points: The low donor count limited represented genetic and exposure-history diversity.

The donor population consisted of healthy HIV-negative adults with no recent acute infections or vaccinations. A CD45RA+ naive subset and a CD45RA-negative memory subset were split from CD4+ cells. This clone was observed once. Its antigen remains unidentified. This CDR3 has 12 residues. CDR1 is SNHLY and CDR2 is FYNNEI in the germline V gene. Trimming removed 4 bases from V and 10 bases from J; junction bases left unmatched: 4. Each replicate PCR on the sorted subsets used approximately 200 ng DNA (approximately 33,000 T cell genomes). TCRdb keeps only in-frame clones here, not all; method: immunoSEQ multiplex PCR. The data show about 230,000 clones, 65% seen once.

The TCR sequence derives from a man aged 25 to 40 in good health. This chain uses TRBV2 with TRBJ1-1, with 9 nucleotides matching TRBD1. The sequencing sample was made of memory CD4+ T cells sorted from blood. Subset in this sample: CD45RA-negative fraction. The CDR3 coding sequence is TGTGCCAGCAGTGTAGACAGGGGGAGAGCTTTCTTT. Its translation is CASSVDRGRAFF.